The present T cell receptor beta chain was sequenced within a study of blood T cell repertoires in COVID-19 (dated by TCRdb to 2020 to 2021). With respect to the entire study: Collaborator samples came from the United States, Italy and Spain and covered acute and convalescent phases of COVID-19. The dataset comprised deeply sampled blood TCRbeta repertoires from subjects exposed to, actively infected with, or recovered from COVID-19. The material from the prospective study consisted of cDNA or gDNA derived from T cells, B-cell-depleted T cells, or PBMCs. HLA class I and class II types, where available, came from metadata supplied by the sample provider rather than from assay-based typing. The repertoires were made available in a free public database intended to serve as a resource for research on the immune response to SARS-CoV-2. Nearly every sample came with metadata listing a de-identified subject ID, COVID-19 status, age in years and sex. The samples were drawn from two sources: the first 160 participants of the ongoing ImmuneRACE study, and fewer than 1,500 subjects contributed by 6 global collaborators. Results the study describes overall, beyond this receptor: The amount of clinical and demographic metadata varied by source and participant and was provided uncurated.

Collaborating institutions collected whole blood in K2EDTA tubes following their own protocols. For TCRbeta analysis, collaborators shipped samples as frozen whole blood, isolated PBMCs, or DNA extracted from either of those sample types. Reading the germline V gene gives CDR1 SGHVS and CDR2 FQNEAQ. From the cysteine through the phenylalanine, the CDR3 covers 15 amino acids. The retained sequence is limited to the CDR3, 45 bases, with the frame set at the first base. The immunoSEQ Assay, a bias-controlled multiplex PCR, was used to amplify TCRbeta CDR3 regions from genomic DNA. On the authors' methods: The number of nucleated cells in each sample was estimated from the amplification of reference gene primers within the assay. Sequence reads were collapsed and filtered to measure the absolute abundance of every unique TCRbeta CDR3 rearrangement. For each sample, productive Simpson clonality was calculated as the square root of Simpson's diversity index over productive rearrangements. Entries here come from immuneACCESS through TCRdb and include only in-frame sequences with V and J called. Some clones fail to appear in such tables; in the studies checked, an unresolved V gene covers under half of the shortfall, and the cause of the remainder is unknown. The V and J calls and clone size were taken over from that table, and D and trimming were inferred from the DNA. This sample holds 400,000 to 450,000 clones; around 86% were observed only once. The top ten clonotypes cover more than 1.4% of the sample.

To note about this clone: The clone's antigen remains unknown. No much larger clonotype is one base removed from it; base qualities were not supplied.

The chain is assembled from TRBV7-8 and TRBJ1-4; there is no confident call for the D gene. The clonotype comes from a woman aged 30 to 39 with active or convalescent COVID-19. Material: peripheral blood. The CDR3 is CAAGRERETNEKLFF. The sequenced DNA: TGTGCGGCTGGGAGGGAACGCGAAACTAATGAAAAACTGTTTTTT.